These 2 T cell receptor beta chains were all obtained from the same sample, sequenced in a study of high-grade serous ovarian cancer treatment subgroups. Tumor tissue was taken before any definitive surgery or chemotherapy was given. Profiled with immunoSEQ multiplex PCR; TCRdb holds only in-frame clones, not every one. This sample has fewer than 35,000 clones, with around 84% found just once. The material sequenced was tumor tissue. Receptors were obtained from a human donor with high-grade serous ovarian cancer.

The rearrangement joins TRBV7-9 to TRBJ2-1; D remains ambiguous. V was cut by 1 base and J by 5 bases, with 9 bases left in between. Germline CDR1 is SEHNR and CDR2 is FQNEAQ (reference sequence). CDR3 size: 14 residues. This CDR3 is CASSLDVRHNEQFF. CDR3 DNA: TGTGCCAGCAGCTTAGATGTGAGACACAATGAGCAGTTCTTC.

J is TRBJ1-2 and V is TRBV30; tentatively, D is TRBD1 (5 bases). This CDR3 is 12 amino acids long. V dropped 5 bases and J dropped 0 bases, with 7 bases sitting between them. CDR1 and CDR2 from the germline V gene are GTSNPN and SVGIG (reference sequence). The CDR3 loop is CAWSGSNYGYTF. The CDR3 DNA reads TGTGCCTGGTCAGGGTCTAACTATGGCTACACCTTC.